A selection of T cell receptor beta chains follows, all from one sample in a study of blood T cell repertoires in COVID-19. Method: immunoSEQ multiplex PCR; TCRdb's copy keeps in-frame clones and lacks some. The sample contains over 85,000 clones, more than 80% of which appear only once. Sequenced input: peripheral blood. The source is a human donor in a cohort sampled during active COVID-19. Each CDR3 is given without its conserved first and last residue. Fields, in order: V gene, J gene, D gene, CDR3 protein. A D gene is named only where the DNA matches it firmly.

V gene: TRBV18
J gene: TRBJ2-1
D gene: .
CDR3 protein: ASSIRRNEQF

V gene: TRBV3-1/TRBV3-2
J gene: TRBJ2-7
D gene: TRBD2
CDR3 protein: ASSQNSGGYEQY

V gene: TRBV5-6
J gene: TRBJ1-1
D gene: .
CDR3 protein: ATRELGGDTEAF

V gene: TRBV2
J gene: TRBJ2-3
D gene: .
CDR3 protein: ASWPTDYTDTQY

V gene: TRBV4-2
J gene: TRBJ2-6
D gene: TRBD1
CDR3 protein: ASSQERTGATRSGANVLT

V gene: TRBV5-1
J gene: TRBJ1-1
D gene: .
CDR3 protein: ASSSQVDTEAF

V gene: TRBV6-5
J gene: TRBJ1-2
D gene: .
CDR3 protein: ASISPGNSNYGYT

V gene: TRBV9
J gene: TRBJ2-5
D gene: TRBD1
CDR3 protein: ASSERAGSGGLETQY

V gene: TRBV6-6
J gene: TRBJ1-1
D gene: TRBD1
CDR3 protein: ASSSRTGSGLGAF

V gene: TRBV19
J gene: TRBJ1-3
D gene: TRBD1
CDR3 protein: ASSPRTGFGNTIY

V gene: TRBV6-5
J gene: TRBJ2-1
D gene: .
CDR3 protein: AARQADTIEQF

V gene: TRBV6-6
J gene: TRBJ2-5
D gene: TRBD1
CDR3 protein: AVTGASQETQY

V gene: TRBV2
J gene: TRBJ2-7
D gene: TRBD2
CDR3 protein: ASTPPRLASHEQY

V gene: TRBV28
J gene: TRBJ2-1
D gene: TRBD1
CDR3 protein: ASIDRAPRKVRNEQF

V gene: TRBV7-9
J gene: TRBJ1-1
D gene: .
CDR3 protein: ASERYLFGEAF

V gene: TRBV7-8
J gene: TRBJ2-2
D gene: .
CDR3 protein: ASSFYEGRGTGELF

V gene: TRBV6-5
J gene: TRBJ2-7
D gene: .
CDR3 protein: ASSYSRRADYEQY

V gene: TRBV4-1
J gene: TRBJ2-7
D gene: TRBD1
CDR3 protein: ASSPRQGRSSYEQY

V gene: TRBV7-9
J gene: TRBJ1-6
D gene: .
CDR3 protein: ASSPPAGDGDSPLH

V gene: TRBV24-1
J gene: TRBJ2-5
D gene: .
CDR3 protein: ATSAGGGYQETQY

V gene: TRBV5-1
J gene: TRBJ2-7
D gene: TRBD1
CDR3 protein: ASSPDPGQATYEQY

V gene: TRBV27
J gene: TRBJ2-1
D gene: TRBD1
CDR3 protein: ASSPMGTANEQF

V gene: TRBV28
J gene: TRBJ2-7
D gene: .
CDR3 protein: ASGPRTEY

V gene: TRBV30
J gene: TRBJ2-3
D gene: .
CDR3 protein: AWSAGLLVSTDTQY

V gene: TRBV7-9
J gene: TRBJ2-2
D gene: .
CDR3 protein: ASSKDITTGELF

V gene: TRBV5-4
J gene: TRBJ2-2
D gene: TRBD1
CDR3 protein: ASSLWTGGAGELF

V gene: TRBV5-6
J gene: TRBJ1-5
D gene: TRBD1
CDR3 protein: ASSSTGGAGNQPQH

V gene: TRBV4-2
J gene: TRBJ2-3
D gene: TRBD2
CDR3 protein: ASSPLAAPPDTQY

V gene: TRBV4-3
J gene: TRBJ2-5
D gene: .
CDR3 protein: ASRTSGEETQY

V gene: TRBV5-1
J gene: TRBJ1-2
D gene: .
CDR3 protein: ASSLDRANYGYT

V gene: TRBV29-1
J gene: TRBJ2-5
D gene: .
CDR3 protein: SVALETQY

V gene: TRBV5-1
J gene: TRBJ2-7
D gene: TRBD1
CDR3 protein: ASRGTGGFYEQY

V gene: TRBV2
J gene: TRBJ2-3
D gene: TRBD2
CDR3 protein: ASRDGTSGWDTQY

V gene: TRBV18
J gene: TRBJ2-4
D gene: TRBD1
CDR3 protein: ASSPPGTGGQENIQY

V gene: TRBV19
J gene: TRBJ1-6
D gene: .
CDR3 protein: ASRLDSHSPLH

V gene: TRBV28
J gene: TRBJ1-3
D gene: TRBD1
CDR3 protein: ASSSGTGVGGNTIY

V gene: TRBV4-3
J gene: TRBJ1-2
D gene: .
CDR3 protein: ASSQDLLTGENYGYT

V gene: TRBV2
J gene: TRBJ2-5
D gene: TRBD1
CDR3 protein: ASTGQGAQGETQY

V gene: TRBV7-9
J gene: TRBJ1-2
D gene: TRBD1
CDR3 protein: ATQSGTGVQGYT

V gene: TRBV5-4
J gene: TRBJ1-4
D gene: .
CDR3 protein: ASSFGGTNEKLF

V gene: TRBV7-9
J gene: TRBJ2-2
D gene: .
CDR3 protein: ASSLTQLTGELF

V gene: TRBV4-3
J gene: TRBJ2-5
D gene: .
CDR3 protein: ASSQDPVRAQETQY

V gene: TRBV28
J gene: TRBJ1-5
D gene: .
CDR3 protein: ASRGPTEDQPQH

V gene: TRBV5-1
J gene: TRBJ2-7
D gene: .
CDR3 protein: ASSPDLAYEQY

V gene: TRBV6-2/TRBV6-3
J gene: TRBJ1-5
D gene: TRBD1
CDR3 protein: ASSYSQSAGGFNQPQH

V gene: TRBV5-1
J gene: TRBJ2-3
D gene: TRBD1
CDR3 protein: ASSLVTGAGTDTQY

V gene: TRBV2
J gene: TRBJ2-3
D gene: TRBD2
CDR3 protein: ASRYGLAGASTDTQY

V gene: TRBV7-2
J gene: TRBJ2-5
D gene: TRBD2
CDR3 protein: ASSLAVSGGQETQY